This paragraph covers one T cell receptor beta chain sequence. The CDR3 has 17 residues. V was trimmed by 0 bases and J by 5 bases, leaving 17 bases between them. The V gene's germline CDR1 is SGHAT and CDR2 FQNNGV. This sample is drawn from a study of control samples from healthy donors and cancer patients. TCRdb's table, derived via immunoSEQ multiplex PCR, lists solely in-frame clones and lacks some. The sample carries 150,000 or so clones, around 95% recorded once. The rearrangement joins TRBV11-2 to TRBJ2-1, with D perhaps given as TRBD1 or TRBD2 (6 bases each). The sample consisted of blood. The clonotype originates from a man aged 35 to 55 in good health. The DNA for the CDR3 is TGTGCCAGCAGCTTAGAGCGTACTGGGGGGCCTAACAATGAGCAGTTCTTC. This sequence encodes CASSLERTGGPNNEQFF.